This T cell receptor beta chain was sequenced during a study of beta chain features in type 1 diabetes. Every participating donor gave one draw, a heparinised blood sample averaging about 110 mL. Sorting that relied on CD45RO/CCR7/CD25/CD127/CD95/CD27 yielded CD4+ naive, central memory, regulatory and stem cell-like memory cells. In all sorted populations, purity surpassed 95%. CDR1 is MNHEY and CDR2 is SVGAGI in the germline V gene. The V gene lost 2 bases and the J gene lost 0 bases, with 8 bases spanning the gap. The CDR3 length is 14 residues. Investigators reverse transcribed all isolated RNA, so they sequenced expressed TCRB transcripts. Data came from immunoSEQ multiplex PCR; TCRdb stores just in-frame clones and leaves some out. The sample includes about 140,000 clones, less than 10% seen only once; the top ten take about 0.6%. This clone was seen a handful of times. Its antigen remains unknown.

Whole-study findings and limits: Cells carrying high TCR expression could end up over-represented when cDNA is sequenced.

This clonotype originated in a woman aged 40 to 50 in good health. Specimen: central memory CD4+ T cells from blood. The J gene is TRBJ2-7, the V gene TRBV6-5; D gene unclear. The CDR3 sequence is CASSYARHSYEQYF. The CDR3 DNA reads TGTGCCAGCAGTTACGCCAGGCACTCCTACGAGCAGTACTTC.